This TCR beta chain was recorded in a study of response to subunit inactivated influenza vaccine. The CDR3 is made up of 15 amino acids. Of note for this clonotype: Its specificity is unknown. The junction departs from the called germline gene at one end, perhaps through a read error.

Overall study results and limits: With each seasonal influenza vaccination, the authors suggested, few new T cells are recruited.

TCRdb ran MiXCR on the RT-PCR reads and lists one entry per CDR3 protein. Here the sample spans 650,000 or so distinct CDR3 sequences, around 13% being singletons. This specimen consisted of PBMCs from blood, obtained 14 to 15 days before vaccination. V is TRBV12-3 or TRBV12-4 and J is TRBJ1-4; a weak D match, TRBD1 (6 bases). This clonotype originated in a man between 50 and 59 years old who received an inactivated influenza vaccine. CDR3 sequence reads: CVSSPTRGTNEKLFF. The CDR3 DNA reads TGTGTCAGCAGCCCTACGAGGGGGACTAATGAAAAACTGTTTTTT.